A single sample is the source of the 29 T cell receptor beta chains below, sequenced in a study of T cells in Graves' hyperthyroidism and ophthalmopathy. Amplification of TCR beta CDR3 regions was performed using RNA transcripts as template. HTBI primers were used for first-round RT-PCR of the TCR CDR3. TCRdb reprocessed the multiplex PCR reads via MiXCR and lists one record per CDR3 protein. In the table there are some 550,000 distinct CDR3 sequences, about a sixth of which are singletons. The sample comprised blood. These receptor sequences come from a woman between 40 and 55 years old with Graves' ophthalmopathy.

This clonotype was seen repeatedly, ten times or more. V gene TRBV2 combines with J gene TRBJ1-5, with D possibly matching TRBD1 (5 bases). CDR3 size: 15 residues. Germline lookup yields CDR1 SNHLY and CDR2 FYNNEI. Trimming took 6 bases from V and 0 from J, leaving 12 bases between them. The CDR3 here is CASRQTGGSNQPQHF. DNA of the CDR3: TGTGCCAGCAGGCAGACCGGGGGTAGCAATCAGCCCCAGCATTTT.

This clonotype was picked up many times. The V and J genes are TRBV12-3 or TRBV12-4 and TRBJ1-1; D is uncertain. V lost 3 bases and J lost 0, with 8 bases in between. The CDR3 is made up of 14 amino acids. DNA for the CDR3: TGTGCCAGCAGTTTGATAGGGATGAACACTGAAGCTTTCTTT. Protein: CASSLIGMNTEAFF.

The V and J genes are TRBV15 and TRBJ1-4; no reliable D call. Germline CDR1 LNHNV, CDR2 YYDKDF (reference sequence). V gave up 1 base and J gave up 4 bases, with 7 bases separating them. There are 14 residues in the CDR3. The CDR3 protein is CATSRAFRNEKLFF. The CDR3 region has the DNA TGTGCCACCAGCAGAGCTTTCCGTAATGAAAAACTGTTTTTT.

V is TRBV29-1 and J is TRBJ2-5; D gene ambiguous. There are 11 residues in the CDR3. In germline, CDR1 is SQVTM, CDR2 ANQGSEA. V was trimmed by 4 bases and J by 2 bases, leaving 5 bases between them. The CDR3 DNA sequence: TGCAGCGTTGCACCGCAAGAGACCCAGTACTTC. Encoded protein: CSVAPQETQYF.

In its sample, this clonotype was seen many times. The CDR3 region is CASSLSGRLNTEAFF. DNA for the CDR3: TGTGCCAGCAGCTTGTCGGGACGGTTGAACACTGAAGCTTTCTTT. The chain combines TRBV7-8 with TRBJ1-1; TRBD1 is a possible D gene (5 bases). The germline V and J ends were trimmed by 3 bases and 0 bases, with 11 bases remaining between them. This CDR3 spans 15 amino acids. Germline V gene data show CDR1 as SGHVS and CDR2 as FQNEAQ.

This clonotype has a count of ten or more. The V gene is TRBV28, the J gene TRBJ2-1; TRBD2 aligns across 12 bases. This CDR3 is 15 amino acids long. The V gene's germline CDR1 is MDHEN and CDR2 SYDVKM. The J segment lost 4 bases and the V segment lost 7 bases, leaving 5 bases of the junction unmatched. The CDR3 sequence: CASTLGTSGYNEQFF. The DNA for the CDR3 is TGTGCCAGCACCCTAGGGACTAGCGGGTACAATGAGCAGTTCTTC.

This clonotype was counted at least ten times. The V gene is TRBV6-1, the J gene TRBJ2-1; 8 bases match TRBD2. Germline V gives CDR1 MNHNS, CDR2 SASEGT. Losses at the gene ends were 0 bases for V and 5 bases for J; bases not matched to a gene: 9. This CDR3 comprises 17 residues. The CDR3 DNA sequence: TGTGCCAGCAGTGAAGCGCAGCCGGGAGGGCCCCACAATGAGCAGTTCTTC. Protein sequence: CASSEAQPGGPHNEQFF.

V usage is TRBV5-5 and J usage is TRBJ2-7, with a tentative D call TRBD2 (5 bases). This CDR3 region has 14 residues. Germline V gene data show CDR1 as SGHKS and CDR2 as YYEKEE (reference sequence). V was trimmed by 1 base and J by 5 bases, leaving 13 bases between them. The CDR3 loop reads CASSLYSPRDEQYF. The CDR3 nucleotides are TGTGCCAGCAGCTTGTACTCCCCGCGGGACGAGCAGTACTTC.

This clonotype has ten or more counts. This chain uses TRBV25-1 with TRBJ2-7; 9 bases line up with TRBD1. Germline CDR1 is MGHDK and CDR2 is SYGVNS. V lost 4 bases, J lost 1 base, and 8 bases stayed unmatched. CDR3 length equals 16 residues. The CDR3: CASSAELGQGSYEQYF. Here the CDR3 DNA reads TGTGCCAGCAGTGCCGAATTGGGACAGGGTTCCTACGAGCAGTACTTC.

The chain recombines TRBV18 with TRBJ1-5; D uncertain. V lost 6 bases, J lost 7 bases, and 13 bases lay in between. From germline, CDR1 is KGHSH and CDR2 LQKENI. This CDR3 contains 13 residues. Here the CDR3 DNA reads TGTGCCAGCTCCGGAGACTTCGGGCAGCCCCAGCATTTT. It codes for CASSGDFGQPQHF.

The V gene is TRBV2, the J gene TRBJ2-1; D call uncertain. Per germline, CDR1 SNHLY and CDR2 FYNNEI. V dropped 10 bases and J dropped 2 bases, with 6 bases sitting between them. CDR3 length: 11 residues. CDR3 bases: TGTGCCACCTCGACCTACAATGAGCAGTTCTTC. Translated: CATSTYNEQFF.

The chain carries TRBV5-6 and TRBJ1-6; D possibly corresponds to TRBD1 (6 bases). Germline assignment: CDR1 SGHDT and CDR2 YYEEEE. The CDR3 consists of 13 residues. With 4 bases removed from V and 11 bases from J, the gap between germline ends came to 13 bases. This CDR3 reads CASSQTGFTPLHF. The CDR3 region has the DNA TGTGCCAGCAGCCAAACAGGGTTTACACCCCTCCACTTT.

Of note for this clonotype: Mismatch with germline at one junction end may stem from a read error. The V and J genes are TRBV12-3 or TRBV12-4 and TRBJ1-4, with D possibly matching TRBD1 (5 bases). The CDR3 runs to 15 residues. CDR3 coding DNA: TGTGCCAGCAATTTACATGGGGCAACTAATGGAAAACTGTTTTTT. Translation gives CASNLHGATNGKLFF.

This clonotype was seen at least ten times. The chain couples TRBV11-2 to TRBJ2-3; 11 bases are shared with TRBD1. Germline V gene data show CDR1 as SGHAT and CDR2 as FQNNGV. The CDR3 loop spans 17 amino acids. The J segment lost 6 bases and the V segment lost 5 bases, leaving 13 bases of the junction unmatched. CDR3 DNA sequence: TGTGCCAGCAGCGTCGGCCTGGGACAGGGGGATTCGGATACGCAGTATTTT. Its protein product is CASSVGLGQGDSDTQYF. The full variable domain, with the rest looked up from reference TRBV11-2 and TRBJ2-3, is EAGVAQSPRYKIIEKRQSVAFWCNPISGHATLYWYQQILGQGPKLLIQFQNNGVVDDSQLPKDRFSAERLKGVDSTLKIQPAKLEDSAVYLCASSVGLGQGDSDTQYFGPGTRLTVL.

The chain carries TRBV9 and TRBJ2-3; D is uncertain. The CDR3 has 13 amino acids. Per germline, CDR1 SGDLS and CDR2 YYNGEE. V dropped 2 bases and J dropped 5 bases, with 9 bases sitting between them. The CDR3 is CASSVETVDTQYF. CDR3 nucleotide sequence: TGTGCCAGCAGCGTCGAGACGGTAGATACGCAGTATTTT. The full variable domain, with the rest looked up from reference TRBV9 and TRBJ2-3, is DSGVTQTPKHLITATGQRVTLRCSPRSGDLSVYWYQQSLDQGLQFLIQYYNGEERAKGNILERFSAQQFPDLHSELNLSSLELGDSALYFCASSVETVDTQYFGPGTRLTVL.

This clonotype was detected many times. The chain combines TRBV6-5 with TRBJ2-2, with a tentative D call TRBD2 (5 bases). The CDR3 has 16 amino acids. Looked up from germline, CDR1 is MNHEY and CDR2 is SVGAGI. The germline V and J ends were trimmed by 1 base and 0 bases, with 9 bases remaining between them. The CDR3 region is CASSYLGSPNTGELFF. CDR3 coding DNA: TGTGCCAGCAGTTACTTGGGGAGCCCGAACACCGGGGAGCTGTTTTTT.

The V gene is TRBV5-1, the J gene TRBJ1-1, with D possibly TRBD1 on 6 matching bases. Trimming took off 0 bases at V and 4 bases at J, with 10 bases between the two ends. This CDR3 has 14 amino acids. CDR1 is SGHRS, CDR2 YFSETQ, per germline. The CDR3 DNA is TGCGCCAGCAGCTTGGGCGGGGGGCCCACTGAAGCTTTCTTT. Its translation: CASSLGGGPTEAFF.

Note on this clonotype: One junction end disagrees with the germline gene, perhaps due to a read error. The CDR3 bases are TGTGCCAGCAGCTTAGGGACTAGCGGACACAATGAGCGGTTCTTC. It is translated as CASSLGTSGHNERFF. The chain is built from TRBV11-1 and TRBJ2-1, with TRBD2 identical over 10 bases. The CDR3 has 15 amino acids. CDR1 SGHAT and CDR2 FQDESV come from the germline V gene (reference sequence).

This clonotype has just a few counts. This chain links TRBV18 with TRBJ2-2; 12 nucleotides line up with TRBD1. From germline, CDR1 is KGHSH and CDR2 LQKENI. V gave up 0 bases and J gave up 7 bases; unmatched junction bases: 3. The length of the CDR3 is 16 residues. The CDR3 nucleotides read TGTGCCAGCTCACCACCCGGGACAGGGGGCTTCGGGGAGCTGTTTTTT. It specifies CASSPPGTGGFGELFF.

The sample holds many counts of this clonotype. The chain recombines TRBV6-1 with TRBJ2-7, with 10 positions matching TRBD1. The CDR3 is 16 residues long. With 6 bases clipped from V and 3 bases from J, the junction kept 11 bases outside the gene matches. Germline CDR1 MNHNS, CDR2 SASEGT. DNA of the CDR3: TGTGCCAGCAGGAGCGCCGGGACAGGGGCCTTCTACGAGCAGTACTTC. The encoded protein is CASRSAGTGAFYEQYF.

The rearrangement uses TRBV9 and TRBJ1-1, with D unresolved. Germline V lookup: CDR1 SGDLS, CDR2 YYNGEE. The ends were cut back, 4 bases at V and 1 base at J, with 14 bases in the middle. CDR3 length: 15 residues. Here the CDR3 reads CASSLDPYGNTEAFF. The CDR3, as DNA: TGTGCCAGCAGCCTGGATCCCTACGGGAACACTGAAGCTTTCTTT.

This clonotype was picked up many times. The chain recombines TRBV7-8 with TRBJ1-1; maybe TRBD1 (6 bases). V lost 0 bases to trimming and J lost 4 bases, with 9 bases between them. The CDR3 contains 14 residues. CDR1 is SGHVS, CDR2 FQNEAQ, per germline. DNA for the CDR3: TGTGCCAGCAGCTTAGCCCTACAGGGCACTGAAGCTTTCTTT. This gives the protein CASSLALQGTEAFF.

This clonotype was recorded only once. The CDR3 reads CASSFRYSYEQYF. CDR3 nucleotides: TGTGCCAGCAGCTTCAGATACTCCTACGAGCAGTACTTC. The J gene is TRBJ2-7, the V gene TRBV5-6; D remains unclear. Germline loops: CDR1 SGHDT, CDR2 YYEEEE. The CDR3 contains 13 residues. V lost 2 bases to trimming and J lost 0 bases, with 6 bases between them.

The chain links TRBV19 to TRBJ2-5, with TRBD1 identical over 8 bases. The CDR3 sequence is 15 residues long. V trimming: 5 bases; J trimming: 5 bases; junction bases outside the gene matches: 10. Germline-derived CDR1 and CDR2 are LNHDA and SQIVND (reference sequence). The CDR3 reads CASSSVTGAGETQYF. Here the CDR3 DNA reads TGTGCCAGTAGTTCCGTGACAGGGGCCGGGGAGACCCAGTACTTC. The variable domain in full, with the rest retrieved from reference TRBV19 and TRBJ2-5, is DGGITQSPKYLFRKEGQNVTLSCEQNLNHDAMYWYRQDPGQGLRLIYYSQIVNDFQKGDIAEGYSVSREKKESFPLTVTSAQKNPTAFYLCASSSVTGAGETQYFGPGTRLLVL.

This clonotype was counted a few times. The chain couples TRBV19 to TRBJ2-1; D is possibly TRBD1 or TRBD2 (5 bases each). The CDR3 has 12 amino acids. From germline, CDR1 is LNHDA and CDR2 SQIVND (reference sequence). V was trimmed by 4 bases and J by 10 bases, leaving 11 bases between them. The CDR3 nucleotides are TGTGCCAGTAGTACCCTAGGGGACGAGCAGTTCTTC. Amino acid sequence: CASSTLGDEQFF.

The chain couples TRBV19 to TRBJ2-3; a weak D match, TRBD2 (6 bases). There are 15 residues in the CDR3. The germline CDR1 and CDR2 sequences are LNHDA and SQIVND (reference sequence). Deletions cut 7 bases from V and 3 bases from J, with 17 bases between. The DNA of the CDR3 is TGTGCCAGTAAGTCTTTGCGCGGGAAAACAGATACGCAGTATTTT. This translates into CASKSLRGKTDTQYF.

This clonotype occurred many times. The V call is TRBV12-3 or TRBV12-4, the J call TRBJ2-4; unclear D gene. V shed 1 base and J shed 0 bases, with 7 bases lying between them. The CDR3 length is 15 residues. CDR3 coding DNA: TGTGCCAGCAGTTTAGAGCGAATAGCCAAAAACATTCAGTACTTC. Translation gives CASSLERIAKNIQYF.

CDR3 residues: CASNEQQTNTGELFF. CDR3 nucleotides: TGTGCCAGTAATGAACAGCAAACGAACACCGGGGAGCTGTTTTTT. The chain recombines TRBV19 with TRBJ2-2, with D unresolved. The V gene's germline CDR1 is LNHDA and CDR2 SQIVND (reference sequence). The CDR3 contains 15 residues. V lost 7 bases and J 0 bases, leaving 12 bases between the germline ends.

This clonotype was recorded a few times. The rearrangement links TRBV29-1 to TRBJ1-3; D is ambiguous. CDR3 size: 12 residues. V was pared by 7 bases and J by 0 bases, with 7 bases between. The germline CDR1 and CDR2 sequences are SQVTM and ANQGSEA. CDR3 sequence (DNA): TGCAGCGCCCATAACTCTGGAAACACCATATATTTT. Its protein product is CSAHNSGNTIYF. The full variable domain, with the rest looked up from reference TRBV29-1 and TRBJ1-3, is SAVISQKPSRDICQRGTSLTIQCQVDSQVTMMFWYRQQPGQSLTLIATANQGSEATYESGFVIDKFPISRPNLTFSTLTVSNMSPEDSSIYLCSAHNSGNTIYFGEGSWLTVV.